These 5 T cell receptor beta chains share one sample of origin, sequenced in a study of OX40 agonist ivuxolimab in advanced cancers. Library generation was performed with the immunoSEQ multiplex PCR assay. Sourced from immuneACCESS, this table was stored by TCRdb with only in-frame sequences that have V and J called. A share of the clones is absent; for the studies checked, an unresolved V gene accounts for under half, and the remainder has no known explanation. The sample table contains approximately 120,000 clones; only one count was recorded for 92% of them. Of the sample, 0.8% to 1% falls within the top ten clones. The input for sequencing was CD4+ or CD8+ T cells sorted from blood, taken in a trial of the OX40 agonist ivuxolimab. The receptors derive from an adult with an advanced solid tumor such as melanoma, head and neck, liver or kidney cancer.

This clone appeared once. The chain uses TRBV6-5 and TRBJ2-7; 14 bases map to TRBD2. V gave up 0 bases and J gave up 5 bases; unmatched junction bases: 3. The CDR3 is 16 residues long. Germline V gene lookup returns CDR1 MNHEY and CDR2 SVGAGI. CDR3 bases: TGTGCCAGCAGTTACTCGCGGGGACTAGCGGGAGACGAGCAGTACTTC. Amino acids: CASSYSRGLAGDEQYF.

The chain has TRBV6-5 and TRBJ1-6, with a tentative D call TRBD1 (6 bases). With 4 bases removed from V and 7 bases from J, the gap between germline ends came to 11 bases. The germline gives CDR1 MNHEY, CDR2 SVGAGI. The CDR3 totals 14 residues. CDR3 in amino acids: CASSSSGANSPLHF. DNA for the CDR3: TGTGCCAGCAGTTCTTCAGGGGCCAATTCACCCCTCCACTTT.

V is TRBV5-1 and J is TRBJ1-3; maybe TRBD1 (5 bases). The CDR3 consists of 19 residues. Germline assignment: CDR1 SGHRS and CDR2 YFSETQ. Trimming took off 0 bases at V and 1 base at J, with 20 bases between the two ends. The CDR3 here is CASSLVGVYDRVSGNTIYF. The DNA of the CDR3 is TGCGCCAGCAGCTTGGTGGGGGTCTACGATCGGGTATCTGGAAACACCATATATTTT. The variable domain in full, with the rest retrieved from reference TRBV5-1 and TRBJ1-3, is KAGVTQTPRYLIKTRGQQVTLSCSPISGHRSVSWYQQTPGQGLQFLFEYFSETQRNKGNFPGRFSGRQFSNSRSEMNVSTLELGDSALYLCASSLVGVYDRVSGNTIYFGEGSWLTVV.

The chain recombines TRBV11-3 with TRBJ2-1; 8 bases agree with TRBD1. V dropped 0 bases and J dropped 6; count of bases not matched to a gene: 7. The CDR3 covers 16 residues. Germline V CDR1 and CDR2: SGHNT, YENEEA. The CDR3 DNA sequence: TGTGCCAGCAGCTTAGATGGGACAGGAGATTTCAATGAGCAGTTCTTC. Translating it yields CASSLDGTGDFNEQFF.

J is TRBJ2-5 and V is TRBV18; D is unresolved. This CDR3 is built from 15 residues. V was clipped by 3 bases and J by 5 bases, with 16 bases between them. The germline V gene has CDR1 KGHSH and CDR2 LQKENI. CDR3: CASSPNSGMWETQYF. In DNA, the CDR3 is TGTGCCAGCTCACCTAATAGTGGGATGTGGGAGACCCAGTACTTC.